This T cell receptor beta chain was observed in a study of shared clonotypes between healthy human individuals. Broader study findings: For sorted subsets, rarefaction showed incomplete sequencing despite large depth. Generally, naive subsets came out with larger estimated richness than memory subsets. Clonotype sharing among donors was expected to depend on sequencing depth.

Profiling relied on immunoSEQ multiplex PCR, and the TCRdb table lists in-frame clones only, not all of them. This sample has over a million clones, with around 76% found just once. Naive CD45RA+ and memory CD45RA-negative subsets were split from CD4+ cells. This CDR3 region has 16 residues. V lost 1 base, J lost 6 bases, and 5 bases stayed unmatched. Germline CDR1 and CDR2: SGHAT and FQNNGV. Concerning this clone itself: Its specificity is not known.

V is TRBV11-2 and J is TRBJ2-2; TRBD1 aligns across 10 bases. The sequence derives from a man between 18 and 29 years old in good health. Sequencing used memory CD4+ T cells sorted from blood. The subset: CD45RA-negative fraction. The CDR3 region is CASSLGTDRGAGELFF. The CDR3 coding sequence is TGTGCCAGCAGCTTAGGGACGGACAGGGGGGCCGGGGAGCTGTTTTTT.